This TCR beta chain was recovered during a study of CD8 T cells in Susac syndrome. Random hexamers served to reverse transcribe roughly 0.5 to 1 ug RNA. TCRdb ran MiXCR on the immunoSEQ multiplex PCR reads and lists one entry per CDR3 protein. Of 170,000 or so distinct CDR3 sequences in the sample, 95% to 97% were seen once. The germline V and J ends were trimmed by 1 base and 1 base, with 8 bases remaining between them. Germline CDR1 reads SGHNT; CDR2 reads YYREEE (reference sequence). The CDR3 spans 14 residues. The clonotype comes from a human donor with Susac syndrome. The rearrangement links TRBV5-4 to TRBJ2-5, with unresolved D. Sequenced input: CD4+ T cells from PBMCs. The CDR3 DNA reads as TGTGCCAGCAGCTTGCGGTCTCTCCAAGAGACCCAGTACTTC. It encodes CASSLRSLQETQYF.